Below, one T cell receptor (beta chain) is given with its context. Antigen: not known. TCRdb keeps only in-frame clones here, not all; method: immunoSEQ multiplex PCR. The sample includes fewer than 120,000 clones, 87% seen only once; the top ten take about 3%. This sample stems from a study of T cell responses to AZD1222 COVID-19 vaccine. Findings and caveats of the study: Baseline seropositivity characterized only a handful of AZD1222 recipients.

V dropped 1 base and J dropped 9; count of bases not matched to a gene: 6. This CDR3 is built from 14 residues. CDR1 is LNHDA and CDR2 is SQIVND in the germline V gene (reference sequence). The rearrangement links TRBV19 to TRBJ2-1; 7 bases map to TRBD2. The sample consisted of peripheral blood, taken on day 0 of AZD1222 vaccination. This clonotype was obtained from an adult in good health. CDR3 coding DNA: TGTGCCAGTAGTATAGGGCGGGAGAGGGGTGAGCAGTTCTTC. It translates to CASSIGRERGEQFF.